The T cell receptor (beta chain) described here comes from a study of blood T cells in healthy people across ages (dated by TCRdb to the mid-2010s). About the investigation overall: In model experiments, roughly one uniquely barcoded TCR beta cDNA molecule per two T cells was captured by template switching. Age-related changes in TCR beta repertoire diversity were measured in the study by deep sequencing normalized with unique cDNA molecular identifiers. The donors were divided into four age groups: young (average around 16 years), middle-aged (approximately 39), aged (about 60) and long-lived (around 87). To avoid experimental bias, donors of different ages were distributed randomly across sequencing lanes. Two additional independent replicas of 1 million unique cDNA reads from the same blood draw were analyzed for two donors (one aged 18 to 30 and one aged 80 or older). The paper as a whole reports these results and caveats: Observed TCR beta diversity correlated strongly with the percentage of naive T cells measured by flow cytometry. Total diversity estimates from one million sequenced T cells were considered lower bounds and underestimates. Because profiling used bulk unsorted PBMCs, naive and antigen-experienced compartments could not be compared conclusively. The CMV infection status of donors was not known, potentially confounding age-related changes in expanded clonotypes. As age increased, observed TCR beta diversity per million T cells dropped in a roughly linear way, and a significant reduction was already evident by age about 40. Compared with the aged group, the long-lived group had more naive CD4+ T cells, fewer expanded clones and increased TCR diversity, a pattern suggesting age selection.

The library was obtained by 5' RACE. The instrument given in TCRdb is Illumina HiSeq 2500. A second PCR of about 6 to 11 cycles was performed with a sample-barcoded 5' primer and a J-beta primer mix. A unique molecular identifier was introduced onto each TCR beta cDNA molecule by a template-switch 5' adaptor carrying 12 random nucleotides. Each sample yielded at least 2.5 million CDR3-containing paired-end reads. First-strand cDNA synthesis was performed from all RNA using the Mint cDNA synthesis kit, with priming by a TRBC-specific oligonucleotide. All cDNA was treated with uracil-DNA glycosylase and then went through a first 18-cycle PCR with the universal primers M1SS and BC2_uni_R. The study's processing was this. Each sample was normalized by randomly selecting 1 million high-quality reads, each carrying a distinct molecular identifier. Reads sharing molecular identifiers were discarded rather than binned into consensus sequences. MiTCR, with a Q25 quality threshold and the strictest error-elimination algorithm, was used for CDR3 identification, clonotype clustering and error correction. Lower-bound total TCR beta diversity was estimated with a nonparametric unseen species model using Euler transformation. The raw public data were reprocessed by TCRdb itself: fastp quality trimming at Q25, MiXCR clonotype calling, in-frame beta chains only. Rows merge per CDR3 protein into single entries with the most common DNA and genes. The V and J calls here are based on TCRdb, not the publication. The sample profile shows about 1.1 million distinct CDR3 sequences; under 40% of them were found once. Around 13% of the sample is taken by the ten largest.

Between the V and J ends, shortened by 6 bases and 8 bases respectively, the junction contains 16 bases. The CDR3 has 12 amino acids, counting the end cysteine and phenylalanine. The only DNA kept is the CDR3, 36 bases in frame from the first base. CDR1 and CDR2 are read off the germline V gene (reference sequence) as DFQATT and SNEGSKA. The 39 donors, aged 6 to 90 years, were systemically healthy Caucasian individuals from Russia. Approximately 10 milliliters of peripheral blood were collected from each donor into EDTA-treated Vacutainer tubes. Ficoll-Paque density-gradient centrifugation was used to isolate PBMCs, with at least 7 million per sample. Trizol reagent was used to extract total RNA from the PBMCs, yielding at least 6 micrograms per sample. The percentages of naive CD45RAhigh/CD27high T cells were determined by flow cytometry on a PBMC aliquot from every donor. Of note for this clonotype: Its antigen specificity is not known. Base qualities are not at hand, and no much larger clone is one base apart.

Here the chain combines TRBV20-1 and TRBJ1-2; TRBD1 might be the D gene, on 6 matching bases. Source material: blood. The clonotype was recovered from a man younger than 30 in good health. The CDR3 reads CSALNTGGGYTF. The nucleotide sequence reads TGCAGTGCCCTAAACACCGGGGGCGGCTACACCTTC.